Below, 20 T cell receptor beta chains from the same sample are listed, as sequenced in a study of PD-1 blockade in classical Hodgkin lymphoma. Assay: immunoSEQ multiplex PCR; the TCRdb copy retains only in-frame clones and omits some. The sample contains about 34,000 clones, more than 65% of which appear only once. There was relapse after autologous stem cell transplantation in every patient, and there was variation in brentuximab vedotin exposure. The specimen was peripheral blood mononuclear cells (PBMCs), collected before the second cycle of nivolumab. The receptors derive from a human donor with classical Hodgkin lymphoma.

CDR3 DNA sequence: TGTGCCAGCAGCTTGAGGGACATCGCAACTAATGAAAAACTGTTTTTT. Translated: CASSLRDIATNEKLFF. The V call is TRBV5-6, the J call TRBJ1-4; a weak D match, TRBD1 (6 bases). The CDR3 is made up of 16 amino acids. CDR1 is SGHDT, CDR2 YYEEEE, per germline. V was pared by 1 base and J by 0 bases, with 10 bases between.

This clone has a handful of counts. The J gene is TRBJ2-5, the V gene TRBV27; 9 positions match TRBD1. The CDR3 has 16 amino acids. Germline CDR1 and CDR2: MNHEY and SMNVEV (reference sequence). The V segment lost 0 bases and the J segment 7 bases; nucleotides outside the gene matches: 9. CDR3 region: CASSLSRTGAVRTQYF. Written as DNA, the CDR3 is TGTGCCAGCAGTTTATCAAGGACAGGGGCCGTCAGGACCCAGTACTTC.

This chain uses TRBV5-1 with TRBJ1-4; TRBD1 might be the D (5 bases). V lost 4 bases to trimming and J lost 10 bases, with 11 bases between them. Germline CDR1 reads SGHRS; CDR2 reads YFSETQ. This CDR3 has 12 residues. CDR3 DNA: TGCGCCAGCAGCGTGGGACGTGGAAAACTGTTTTTT. It is translated as CASSVGRGKLFF.

The chain recombines TRBV15 with TRBJ1-4; 8 bases are shared with TRBD1. Germline CDR1 is LNHNV and CDR2 is YYDKDF (reference sequence). Losses at the gene ends were 0 bases for V and 3 bases for J; bases not matched to a gene: 3. The CDR3 spans 16 residues. CDR3: CATSRETGESNEKLFF. The CDR3 DNA follows: TGTGCCACCAGCAGAGAGACAGGGGAATCTAATGAAAAACTGTTTTTT.

This clone appeared once. This rearrangement joins TRBV5-5 to TRBJ2-1; 11 nucleotides agree with TRBD1. V lost 7 bases and J lost 2; bases outside the gene matches: 2. Germline CDR1 is SGHKS and CDR2 is YYEKEE (reference sequence). CDR3 size: 14 residues. CDR3 DNA sequence: TGTGCCAGCGGGGACAGGGGGACCTACAATGAGCAGTTCTTC. It codes for CASGDRGTYNEQFF.

The rearrangement links TRBV7-8 to TRBJ1-5; D might be TRBD1 (6 bases). The V and J ends lost 2 bases and 0 bases respectively, with 20 bases between them. CDR1 and CDR2 from the germline V gene are SGHVS and FQNEAQ. The CDR3 spans 19 residues. Written as DNA, the CDR3 is TGTGCCAGCAGCTTATTGAACAGGGAAGTTAGCTATAGCAATCAGCCCCAGCATTTT. Its protein is CASSLLNREVSYSNQPQHF.

The chain couples TRBV5-1 to TRBJ1-1; TRBD1 is a possible D gene (5 bases). Trimming took off 0 bases at V and 4 bases at J, with 10 bases between the two ends. The CDR3 length is 14 residues. Germline lookup yields CDR1 SGHRS and CDR2 YFSETQ. As DNA, the CDR3 is TGCGCCAGCAGCTTGGAGGGGTTAGTCACTGAAGCTTTCTTT. Amino acids: CASSLEGLVTEAFF.

The chain carries TRBV4-3 and TRBJ1-2, with D uncertain. The CDR3 is made up of 15 amino acids. CDR1 is LGHNA and CDR2 is YSLEER in the germline V gene. Between the trimmed V and J ends, which lost 4 bases and 2 bases, there was a span of 14 bases. CDR3: CASSRSGRPNYGYTF. The CDR3 DNA reads as TGCGCCAGCAGCCGCTCCGGGAGACCAAACTATGGCTACACCTTC.

The chain joins TRBV4-3 to TRBJ2-1; TRBD2 matches 12 bases. The CDR3 loop spans 18 amino acids. Trimming took 0 bases from V and 9 from J; bases not matched to a gene: 12. CDR1 LGHNA and CDR2 YSLEER come from the germline V gene. In DNA, the CDR3 is TGCGCCAGCAGCCAAGATGTCACTAGCGGGGGGCTCTCTATTGAGCAGTTCTTC. It is translated as CASSQDVTSGGLSIEQFF.

The chain employs TRBV11-2 and TRBJ1-2, with 11 positions matching TRBD1. Unmatched junction bases numbered 2, after V lost 6 bases and J lost 8 bases. Germline lookup yields CDR1 SGHAT and CDR2 FQNNGV. The CDR3 loop spans 12 amino acids. The CDR3: CASSWTGGGYTF. The CDR3 DNA reads TGTGCCAGCAGTTGGACAGGGGGCGGCTACACCTTC.

V is TRBV5-1 and J is TRBJ2-3, with 9 bases aligning to TRBD2. V gave up 4 bases and J gave up 5 bases; unmatched junction bases: 8. The CDR3 is made up of 15 amino acids. Germline-derived CDR1 and CDR2 are SGHRS and YFSETQ. The CDR3 protein is CASSRGASGEDTQYF. The CDR3 bases are TGCGCCAGCAGCCGAGGGGCTAGCGGGGAAGATACGCAGTATTTT.

Points on this clone: It differs at one base from a far larger clone, so likely a read error. The chain uses TRBV4-3 and TRBJ2-7, with D perhaps being TRBD1 or TRBD2 (5 bases each). This CDR3 comprises 15 residues. Trimming removed 4 bases from V and 4 bases from J, with 17 bases in between. Germline-derived CDR1 and CDR2 are LGHNA and YSLEER. CDR3 region: CASSRGTGEGYEQYF. The CDR3 DNA follows: TGCGCCAGCAGCCGGGGGACGGGCGAGGGTTACGAGCAGTACTTC.

The count of this clone is one. The chain links TRBV5-1 to TRBJ2-5, with D perhaps matching TRBD1 or TRBD2 (5 bases each). The CDR3 contains 13 residues. Germline V gene sequence: CDR1 SGHRS, CDR2 YFSETQ. The V and J ends lost 4 bases and 1 base respectively, with 8 bases between them. The CDR3, as DNA: TGCGCCAGCAGCCCGGGGCTCCAAGAGACCCAGTACTTC. Protein: CASSPGLQETQYF.

V gene TRBV5-4 combines with J gene TRBJ2-3, with D maybe TRBD2 (6 bases). CDR3 length: 15 amino acids. The germline V gene encodes CDR1 SGHNT and CDR2 YYREEE (reference sequence). Trimming left V 0 bases short and J 0 bases short, with 8 bases between. The CDR3 sequence: CASSLGSGSTDTQYF. In DNA form, the CDR3 reads TGTGCCAGCAGCTTGGGTAGCGGAAGCACAGATACGCAGTATTTT.

This chain joins TRBV9 and TRBJ2-5, with 12 bases matching TRBD2. J was trimmed by 5 bases and V by 0 bases; bases with no gene match: 8. Germline values: CDR1 SGDLS, CDR2 YYNGEE. This CDR3 contains 17 residues. The CDR3 bases are TGTGCCAGCAGCGTAGGGACTAGCGGGGCGGTCATGGAGACCCAGTACTTC. Translating it yields CASSVGTSGAVMETQYF. The variable domain in full, with the rest retrieved from reference TRBV9 and TRBJ2-5, is DSGVTQTPKHLITATGQRVTLRCSPRSGDLSVYWYQQSLDQGLQFLIQYYNGEERAKGNILERFSAQQFPDLHSELNLSSLELGDSALYFCASSVGTSGAVMETQYFGPGTRLLVL.

The rearrangement links TRBV7-8 to TRBJ1-4, with a weak D call TRBD1 (5 bases). The V end was cut by 0 bases, the J end by 8 bases, with 10 bases between. Germline V lookup: CDR1 SGHVS, CDR2 FQNEAQ. The CDR3 runs to 14 residues. The CDR3 sequence: CASSLAGTDEKLFF. The CDR3 bases are TGTGCCAGCAGCTTAGCCGGGACGGACGAAAAACTGTTTTTT. Full variable domain (missing parts from reference TRBV7-8 and TRBJ1-4): GAGVSQSPRYKVAKRGQDVALRCDPISGHVSLFWYQQALGQGPEFLTYFQNEAQLDKSGLPSDRFFAERPEGSVSTLKIQRTQQEDSAVYLCASSLAGTDEKLFFGSGTQLSVL.

The chain joins TRBV4-3 to TRBJ2-7; D gene uncertain. The V gene lost 0 bases and the J gene lost 4 bases, with 10 bases spanning the gap. The CDR3 sequence is 14 residues long. Germline V lookup: CDR1 LGHNA, CDR2 YSLEER. The CDR3 DNA reads TGCGCCAGCAGCCAAGATCCGTCGGGTTACGAGCAGTACTTC. It is translated as CASSQDPSGYEQYF.

The gene calls are TRBV5-6 and TRBJ1-5; unclear D gene. V lost 2 bases and J 0 bases, leaving 6 bases between the germline ends. CDR3 size: 14 residues. Germline CDR1 SGHDT, CDR2 YYEEEE. The CDR3 coding sequence is TGTGCCAGCAGCTTAAGCCATAGCAATCAGCCCCAGCATTTT. As protein: CASSLSHSNQPQHF.

This clone was detected only a few times. CDR3 residues: CAISAGRGAGANVLTF. For the CDR3, the DNA is TGTGCCATCAGTGCCGGCAGGGGGGCCGGGGCCAACGTCCTGACTTTC. This chain uses TRBV10-3 with TRBJ2-6; possibly TRBD1 for D (7 bases). Trimming pared 4 bases from V and 4 bases from J, leaving 14 bases between. Germline V gives CDR1 ENHRY, CDR2 SYGVKD. This CDR3 is built from 16 residues.

The genes are TRBV27 and TRBJ1-5; no firm D call. Deletions cut 0 bases from V and 2 bases from J, with 5 bases between. Germline loops: CDR1 MNHEY, CDR2 SMNVEV (reference sequence). The CDR3 extends over 14 amino acids. The CDR3, as DNA: TGTGCCAGCAGTTTATCGAGGGGCAATCAGCCCCAGCATTTT. It codes for CASSLSRGNQPQHF.